The 16 T cell receptor beta chains in this list originate from one sample, sequenced in a study of beta chain features in type 1 diabetes. Expressed TCRB transcripts were sequenced because the isolated RNA had all been reverse transcribed beforehand. Data came from immunoSEQ multiplex PCR; TCRdb stores just in-frame clones and leaves some out. The sample carries 450,000 or so clones, over 9.5% recorded once. Sequencing input: naive CD4+ T cells from blood. The receptor set was obtained from a woman aged 18-30 years in good health.

This chain connects TRBV5-1 to TRBJ1-4, with 8 bases lining up with TRBD1. The V gene end was trimmed by 0 bases and the J gene end by 5 bases; junction bases not matched to a gene: 3. Germline V lookup: CDR1 SGHRS, CDR2 YFSETQ. The CDR3 runs 15 residues. CDR3 coding DNA: TGCGCCAGCAGCTTGGCGGGGACAGGCAATGAAAAACTGTTTTTT. It is translated as CASSLAGTGNEKLFF.

The gene calls are TRBV19 and TRBJ2-7, with D possibly TRBD1 on 6 matching bases. Deletions cut 3 bases from V and 4 bases from J, with 10 bases between. Germline CDR1 and CDR2: LNHDA and SQIVND (reference sequence). This CDR3 is 13 amino acids long. CDR3 coding DNA: TGTGCCAGTAGTATGGGTCAGGGGTACGAGCAGTACGTC. Translating gives CASSMGQGYEQYV.

The genes are TRBV7-9 and TRBJ2-3; perhaps D is TRBD1 or TRBD2 (7 bases each). The CDR3 totals 14 residues. V lost 3 bases, J lost 6 bases, and 13 bases lay in between. Germline V gives CDR1 SEHNR, CDR2 FQNEAQ (reference sequence). This CDR3 is CASSFRQGGDTQYF. CDR3 in DNA: TGTGCCAGCAGCTTTCGACAGGGAGGGGATACGCAGTATTTT.

This clone came up a few times. This sample includes further DNA sequences coding for the same CDR3. This chain links TRBV7-2 with TRBJ2-5; D gene ambiguous. The germline CDR1 and CDR2 sequences are SGHTA and FQGNSA. The V gene lost 5 bases and the J gene lost 2 bases, with 6 bases spanning the gap. This CDR3 is built from 12 residues. The CDR3 spells CASSPSQETQYF. The DNA for the CDR3 is TGTGCCAGCAGCCCCTCACAAGAGACCCAGTACTTC.

V is TRBV11-3 and J is TRBJ2-1, with D unresolved. Germline V gene sequence: CDR1 SGHNT, CDR2 YENEEA. The length of the CDR3 is 16 residues. Trimming removed 2 bases from V and 7 bases from J, with 18 bases in between. The CDR3 here is CASSLRQLDLGNEQFF. CDR3 sequence (DNA): TGTGCCAGCAGCTTACGCCAGCTAGACCTGGGGAATGAGCAGTTCTTC.

This clone turned up a few times. This sequence joins TRBV6-5 and TRBJ1-2, with 8 positions matching TRBD1. The length of the CDR3 is 13 residues. The J segment lost 8 bases and the V segment lost 5 bases, leaving 7 bases of the junction unmatched. Germline values: CDR1 MNHEY, CDR2 SVGAGI. The CDR3 spells CASSGQGVGGYTF. CDR3 DNA: TGTGCCAGCAGTGGACAGGGCGTCGGAGGCTACACCTTC.

V and J are TRBV14 and TRBJ1-1; TRBD1 matches at 9 bases. Losses at the gene ends were 3 bases for V and 1 base for J; bases not matched to a gene: 6. Germline CDR1 and CDR2: SGHDN and FVKESK. The CDR3 totals 16 residues. This CDR3 reads CASSQHRGQGNTEAFF. CDR3 nucleotide sequence: TGTGCCAGCAGCCAGCACAGGGGACAGGGGAACACTGAAGCTTTCTTT.

The chain carries TRBV15 and TRBJ1-2, with D perhaps matching TRBD1 (6 bases). Trimming cost V 0 bases and J 6 bases, with 17 bases left between them. This CDR3 is 16 amino acids long. Per germline, CDR1 LNHNV and CDR2 YYDKDF (reference sequence). The CDR3 bases are TGTGCCACCAGCAGAGATACCGGGACAAAAGCGAATGGCTACACCTTC. It specifies CATSRDTGTKANGYTF.

The sample holds a few counts of this clone. The genes are TRBV7-2 and TRBJ2-7; no clear D gene. The germline gives CDR1 SGHTA, CDR2 FQGNSA. The CDR3 covers 13 residues. Trimming shortened V by 0 bases and J by 3 bases, and 6 bases separated the two germline ends. The DNA of the CDR3 is TGTGCCAGCAGCTTAGCATGGGACTACGAGCAGTACTTC. Translation gives CASSLAWDYEQYF.

This sequence joins TRBV6-6 and TRBJ1-1; the D is unclear. The V gene lost 10 bases and the J gene lost 3 bases, with 15 bases spanning the gap. CDR3 length: 13 residues. From germline, CDR1 is MNHNY and CDR2 SVGAGI (reference sequence). CDR3 region: CATKAGGYTEAFF. The DNA for the CDR3 is TGTGCCACCAAGGCAGGTGGGTACACTGAAGCTTTCTTT.

The genes are TRBV28 and TRBJ2-5; 9 bases map to TRBD2. Germline V gene lookup returns CDR1 MDHEN and CDR2 SYDVKM. This CDR3 region has 15 residues. Trimming cost V 2 bases and J 6 bases; bases outside gene matches: 7. Written as DNA, the CDR3 is TGTGCCAGCAGTTTACGCGGGGGGGCCGGTAAGACCCAGTACTTC. This sequence encodes CASSLRGGAGKTQYF.

The J gene is TRBJ1-2, the V gene TRBV29-1; D call uncertain. The germline V gene encodes CDR1 SQVTM and CDR2 ANQGSEA. The CDR3 extends over 14 amino acids. Trimming removed 3 bases at V and 3 bases at J, with 14 bases between. Here the CDR3 DNA reads TGCAGCGTTGATCGGCGGGGTGCTCACTATGGCTACACCTTC. Translation: CSVDRRGAHYGYTF.

About this clone itself: Other DNA sequences in this sample translate to the same CDR3. The J gene is TRBJ1-2, the V gene TRBV5-4, with D perhaps TRBD1 (6 bases). The CDR3 is 13 residues long. Germline values: CDR1 SGHNT, CDR2 YYREEE (reference sequence). V lost 4 bases to trimming and J lost 2 bases, with 9 bases between them. The CDR3 protein is CASSLDRNYGYTF. DNA for the CDR3: TGTGCCAGCAGCCTGGACAGAAACTATGGCTACACCTTC.

This clone was recorded a few times. The chain joins TRBV7-2 to TRBJ1-6, with D possibly being TRBD1 (5 bases). The germline V and J ends were trimmed by 5 bases and 6 bases, with 14 bases remaining between them. The germline V gene has CDR1 SGHTA and CDR2 FQGNSA. The CDR3 is 15 residues long. CDR3 nucleotides: TGTGCCAGCAGCGGAAACCAGGGAGGTAATTCACCCCTCCACTTT. It specifies CASSGNQGGNSPLHF.

The chain carries TRBV7-8 and TRBJ2-1, with 7 positions matching TRBD2. Germline V gives CDR1 SGHVS, CDR2 FQNEAQ. The CDR3 is 14 residues long. The V segment lost 2 bases and the J segment 14 bases; nucleotides outside the gene matches: 12. CDR3 region: CASSLPLRAGEKFF. In DNA, the CDR3 is TGTGCCAGCAGCTTACCCCTTAGGGCGGGAGAAAAGTTCTTC.

The chain links TRBV5-1 to TRBJ2-2; D unresolved. The germline V and J ends were trimmed by 0 bases and 0 bases, with 9 bases remaining between them. This CDR3 has 16 residues. Germline values: CDR1 SGHRS, CDR2 YFSETQ. CDR3 bases: TGCGCCAGCAGCTTGGGTCAGAGAGCGAACACCGGGGAGCTGTTTTTT. Its protein is CASSLGQRANTGELFF.